This TCR beta chain was documented in a study of identical twins. TCRdb redid the calling of the 5' RACE reads with MiXCR, one entry per CDR3 protein. The sample has hundreds of thousands of distinct CDR3 sequences, 15% to 20% seen once. In this sample, this clonotype turned up a few times. The CDR3 is 13 amino acids. V was cut by 2 bases and J by 1 base, with 5 bases left in between. Germline V gene lookup returns CDR1 MNHEY and CDR2 SVGAGI. A further study also used this sample, focusing on T cells expressing NK-cell markers. That paper notes: The authors sequenced eight donors, of whom seven were HCMV-seropositive and one was seronegative. Similarly, these clonotypes led the CD3+CD56-NKG2C+ fraction as well in a few donors.

This sequence was found in a woman aged 18-30 years in good health. The specimen was PBMCs. The chain combines TRBV6-5 with TRBJ1-1; D gene unclear. CDR3: CASSYSKNTEAFF. The CDR3 nucleotides read TGTGCCAGCAGTTACAGTAAGAACACTGAAGCTTTCTTT.